Sequencing of this T cell receptor (beta chain) was carried out in a study of blood T cell repertoires in COVID-19. Study details: The United States, Italy and Spain were the sources of the acute and convalescent COVID-19 samples. Sample material is recorded as cDNA or gDNA derived from T cells, B-cell-depleted T cells, or PBMCs.

The CDR3 spans 15 residues. Germline-derived CDR1 and CDR2 are SGHRS and YFSETQ. The V gene lost 0 bases and the J gene lost 5 bases, with 11 bases spanning the gap. In the authors' workflow: How many nucleated cells were present was estimated from reference gene primer amplification. Produced via immunoSEQ multiplex PCR; TCRdb's table is partial and in-frame only. V, J and clone size are those of that table, while D and trimming were read from the DNA. The sample has about 200,000 clones, 75% to 90% seen once; the top ten hold under 7%. The rearrangement uses TRBV5-1 and TRBJ2-2; maybe TRBD2 (6 bases). Sequenced input: peripheral blood. This clonotype originated in a man aged 60 to 69 who had recovered from COVID-19. CDR3 loop: CASSLAGEDTGELFF. The CDR3 nucleotides are TGCGCCAGCAGCTTGGCGGGAGAAGATACCGGGGAGCTGTTTTTT.